This TCR beta chain originates from a study of blood T cell repertoires in COVID-19. Across the study: Sites across the United States, Italy and Spain contributed samples from acute and convalescent COVID-19. In each case, the material was cDNA or gDNA derived from T cells, B-cell-depleted T cells, or PBMCs.

Trimming at V came to 2 bases and at J to 5 bases, leaving 8 bases not matched to a gene. In germline, CDR1 is SGDLS, CDR2 YYNGEE. This CDR3 comprises 17 residues. Per the original methods: The assay estimated nucleated cells by amplifying reference gene primers. Produced via immunoSEQ multiplex PCR; TCRdb's table is partial and in-frame only. The DNA was the basis for D and trimming; V, J and clone size are from that table. The sample carries under 120,000 clones, about 85% recorded once. This chain joins TRBV9 and TRBJ2-5, with 14 bases lining up with TRBD2. The specimen was peripheral blood. This clonotype originated in a human donor in a cohort sampled during active COVID-19. The CDR3 nucleotides are TGTGCCAGCAGCGTGAGTACCGGGACTAGCGGGGGTGAGACCCAGTACTTC. Protein: CASSVSTGTSGGETQYF.